This is a list of T cell receptor beta chains from one sample in a study of sequential checkpoint blockade in melanoma. Profiled with immunoSEQ multiplex PCR; TCRdb holds only in-frame clones, not every one. The sample has around 6,000 clones, roughly a quarter seen once. Sequencing used tumor tissue (inferred from file names), obtained from a patient given nivolumab and ipilimumab in sequence. Receptors originate from a human donor with melanoma. Each CDR3 is given with its conserved first and last residue. The D gene is left open where the match is weak. Expanded clones are given a class, and other clones once, few, many or no size at all.

CDR3 | DNA | length | V | size | D | J
CASSLGQGRTDTQYF | TGTGCCAGCAGCTTGGGACAGGGGAGGACAGATACGCAGTATTTT | 15 | TRBV11-3 | many | TRBD1 | TRBJ2-3
CASSPLGETQYF | TGTGCCAGCAGTCCGCTCGGGGAGACCCAGTACTTC | 12 | TRBV6-8 | NA | NA | TRBJ2-5
CASSYSGLDTEAFF | TGTGCCAGCAGTTACTCGGGTTTAGACACTGAAGCTTTCTTT | 14 | TRBV6-8 | few | NA | TRBJ1-1
CAIGLTGPGQPQHF | TGTGCCATAGGGCTGACAGGCCCGGGTCAGCCCCAGCATTTT | 14 | TRBV30 | few | NA | TRBJ1-5
CASSLGTGTDTQYF | TGTGCCAGCAGCTTAGGGACCGGCACAGATACGCAGTATTTT | 14 | TRBV11-3 | few | NA | TRBJ2-3
CASSPSGLPTDTQYF | TGTGCCAGCAGCCCGAGCGGGCTTCCCACAGATACGCAGTATTTT | 15 | TRBV11-3 | few | NA | TRBJ2-3
CASSFGGFNQPQHF | TGTGCCAGCAGTTTTGGAGGGTTCAATCAGCCCCAGCATTTT | 14 | TRBV28 | NA | NA | TRBJ1-5
CASSASGGGNQPQHF | TGTGCCAGCAGCGCCTCAGGGGGCGGCAATCAGCCCCAGCATTTT | 15 | TRBV11-3 | many | TRBD1 | TRBJ1-5
CASTQGDGYTF | TGTGCCAGCACCCAGGGGGATGGCTACACCTTC | 11 | TRBV6-7 | medium-sized | TRBD1 | TRBJ1-2
CASSVSTGGTEAFF | TGTGCCAGCAGCGTCAGCACAGGGGGCACTGAAGCTTTCTTT | 14 | TRBV9 | medium-sized | TRBD1 | TRBJ1-1
CASSPGTGYEQYF | TGTGCCAGCAGTCCCGGGACGGGCTACGAGCAGTACTTC | 13 | TRBV28 | few | NA | TRBJ2-7
CAWSGLANEQFF | TGTGCCTGGAGTGGACTAGCGAATGAGCAGTTCTTC | 12 | TRBV30 | few | TRBD2 | TRBJ2-1
CASSPMGQGSYNEQFF | TGTGCCAGCTCACCGATGGGACAGGGTAGCTACAATGAGCAGTTCTTC | 16 | TRBV18 | NA | TRBD1 | TRBJ2-1
CASSRLAGNQETQYF | TGTGCCAGCAGTCGACTAGCGGGGAACCAAGAGACCCAGTACTTC | 15 | TRBV6-8 | NA | TRBD2 | TRBJ2-5
CASSTGTGGINQPQHF | TGCGCCAGCAGCACCGGGACAGGGGGGATCAATCAGCCCCAGCATTTT | 16 | TRBV5-1 | NA | TRBD1 | TRBJ1-5
CASSSGAGGSGELFF | TGTGCCAGCAGTTCGGGGGCAGGGGGCTCCGGGGAGCTGTTTTTT | 15 | TRBV6-8 | NA | TRBD1 | TRBJ2-2
CASGGPGQGYNEQFF | TGTGCCAGCGGCGGACCGGGACAGGGTTACAATGAGCAGTTCTTC | 15 | TRBV11-3 | few | TRBD1 | TRBJ2-1